This is a list of T cell receptor beta chains from one sample in a study of CD8 T cells in ankylosing spondylitis. TCRdb independently ran MiXCR on the 5' RACE reads; one entry per CDR3 protein. This repertoire shows 150,000 to 200,000 distinct CDR3 sequences, roughly 12% found once; its top ten account for just under 30%. The sequenced sample was blood, either unsorted or a sorted T cell fraction (not recorded which). The receptors derive from a male donor with ankylosing spondylitis or in good health (not recorded which). Each CDR3 is given with its conserved first and last residue.

>TRBV9
CASSALQVGNEQFF
>TRBV20-1
CSAAPSGGLANNEQFF
>TRBV20-1
CSARGTASYEQYF
>TRBV5-1
CASSSDGFSYNEQFF
>TRBV12-3/TRBV12-4
CASRMPGATGELFF
>TRBV5-1
CASSPVGDTEAFF
>TRBV12-3/TRBV12-4
CASSFRRQGEAFF
>TRBV27
CASSSFMLGEETQYF
>TRBV20-1
CCASPGTKFQSDQPQHF
>TRBV5-5
CASSFRPGGTDTQYF
>TRBV14
CASSHVRQAPQGLNTQYF
>TRBV20-1
CSARDASRNTGELFF
>TRBV5-6
CASNKNRRDYEQYF
>TRBV7-9
CASSLSPTEAFF
>TRBV12-3/TRBV12-4
CASCPRPQGVHSYNSPLHF
>TRBV5-1
CASSLDASQPQHF
>TRBV27
CASSYPDRANEQFF
>TRBV7-7
CASSLGGGLAQETQYF
>TRBV12-3/TRBV12-4
CASSQQGRNGQPQHF
>TRBV9
CASSVSALPHSGNTIYF
>TRBV11-2
CASSPDPSNYGYTF
>TRBV12-3/TRBV12-4
CASTWYSGGFSYNEQFF
>TRBV12-3/TRBV12-4
CASSRDSPGSGANVLTF
>TRBV5-1
CASSFGASNTEAFF
>TRBV28
CASILSDRTRSPLHF
>TRBV10-3
CAISEVSAIPDSDTQYF
>TRBV5-6
CASSILLTGNYEQYF